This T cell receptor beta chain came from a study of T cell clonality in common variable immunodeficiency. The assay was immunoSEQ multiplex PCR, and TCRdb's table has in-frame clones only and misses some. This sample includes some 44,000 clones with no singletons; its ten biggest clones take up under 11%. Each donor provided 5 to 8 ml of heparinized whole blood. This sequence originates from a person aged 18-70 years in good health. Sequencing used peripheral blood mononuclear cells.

The CDR3: CSAQAGGPYEQYF. CDR3 bases read: TGCAGTGCTCAAGCGGGGGGGCCCTACGAG. The chain links TRBV20-1 to TRBJ2-7; TRBD2 matches at 10 bases. The missing CDR3 end, 3 residues past where the read stops, is filled in from the germline J gene. V was clipped by 5 bases and J by 2 bases; unmatched bases: 3. Germline V gives CDR1 DFQATT, CDR2 SNEGSKA (reference sequence). The CDR3 sequence is 13 residues long.